One and the same sample provided the 17 T cell receptor beta chains below, sequenced in a study of CD8+ T cells in alopecia areata. The authors extracted RNA and reverse transcribed it into cDNA as the sequencing template. Assay used: immunoSEQ multiplex PCR; TCRdb lists only in-frame clones, some missing. This sample has roughly 180,000 clones, with roughly three fifths found just once. The sample's treatment: oral pan-JAK inhibitor, 5-10 mg twice daily. Here the sequenced sample was CD4+ T cells sorted from blood, taken at week 4, from a patient treated with tofacitinib. The receptors come from a human donor with alopecia areata.

This clone was detected once. V is TRBV28 and J is TRBJ2-6; 7 nucleotides match TRBD1. The CDR3 consists of 16 residues. Unmatched junction bases numbered 8, after V lost 5 bases and J lost 4 bases. Germline CDR1 and CDR2: MDHEN and SYDVKM. Here the CDR3 reads CASSPHTGAGANVLTF. DNA of the CDR3: TGTGCCAGCAGTCCACATACAGGGGCCGGGGCCAACGTCCTGACTTTC.

The chain is built from TRBV28 and TRBJ2-6, with D tentatively TRBD2 (5 bases). The germline V gene encodes CDR1 MDHEN and CDR2 SYDVKM. Deletions cut 7 bases from V and 0 bases from J, with 22 bases between. The CDR3 runs to 19 residues. CDR3 protein: CASTLRSRKDFSGANVLTF. Written as DNA, the CDR3 is TGTGCCAGCACCCTTCGGTCGAGAAAGGACTTCTCTGGGGCCAACGTCCTGACTTTC.

This clone is a singleton in its sample. This sequence joins TRBV28 and TRBJ2-1, with 11 bases lining up with TRBD2. The CDR3 totals 18 residues. Germline CDR1 is MDHEN and CDR2 is SYDVKM. The junction had 18 bases not matched to a gene; V was cut back by 6 bases and J by 8 bases. The CDR3 bases are TGTGCCAGCAGCCGATTATCGGGGACTAGCGGTCCCTGGGATGAGCAGTTCTTC. This gives the protein CASSRLSGTSGPWDEQFF.

The chain carries TRBV6-5 and TRBJ2-1; 8 bases agree with TRBD2. The CDR3 is made up of 14 amino acids. The germline gives CDR1 MNHEY, CDR2 SVGAGI. The V gene end was trimmed by 6 bases and the J gene end by 6 bases; junction bases not matched to a gene: 7. The DNA of the CDR3 is TGTGCCAGCAGAGGGGGGGGACTAGGCAATGAGCAGTTCTTC. It is translated as CASRGGGLGNEQFF.

The CDR3 here is CASRHPNTGELFF. In DNA form, the CDR3 reads TGTGCCAGCAGACACCCGAACACCGGGGAGCTGTTTTTT. The chain carries TRBV6-5 and TRBJ2-2, with unresolved D. This CDR3 region has 13 residues. Trimming took 6 bases from V and 0 from J, leaving 5 bases between them. The germline gives CDR1 MNHEY, CDR2 SVGAGI.

The chain employs TRBV6-6 and TRBJ2-6; D call uncertain. The CDR3 sequence is 11 residues long. V was pared by 8 bases and J by 5 bases, with 4 bases between. The germline V gene has CDR1 MNHNY and CDR2 SVGAGI (reference sequence). The CDR3 spells CASRRANVLTF. CDR3 sequence (DNA): TGTGCCAGCCGCAGGGCCAACGTCCTGACTTTC.

The chain has TRBV11-2 and TRBJ2-5; 9 bases agree with TRBD2. V was clipped by 7 bases and J by 4 bases; unmatched bases: 4. The CDR3 has 13 residues. CDR1 and CDR2 (germline): SGHAT, FQNNGV. CDR3 region: CASNLAGSETQYF. The CDR3 nucleotides are TGTGCCAGCAACCTAGCGGGGTCAGAGACCCAGTACTTC.

The rearrangement uses TRBV30 and TRBJ1-1; D is possibly TRBD1 (5 bases). Germline V gene data show CDR1 as GTSNPN and CDR2 as SVGIG (reference sequence). This CDR3 contains 15 residues. V gave up 0 bases and J gave up 0 bases, with 11 bases separating them. In DNA form, the CDR3 reads TGTGCCTGGAGTGTACCAGGGACCATGAACACTGAAGCTTTCTTT. This gives the protein CAWSVPGTMNTEAFF.

This clone has just a few counts. One junction end does not reproduce the germline sequence, and a read error may be involved. The chain is built from TRBV12-5 and TRBJ2-2; D gene uncertain. This CDR3 region has 12 residues. Germline V gene lookup returns CDR1 LGHNT and CDR2 FRNRAP. CDR3 sequence reads: CASGLDGGELFF. The CDR3 coding sequence is TGTGCTAGTGGATTGGACGGAGGGGAGCTGTTTTTT.

This chain connects TRBV7-2 to TRBJ1-5; 8 bases match TRBD1. The junction had 5 bases not matched to a gene; V was cut back by 5 bases and J by 2 bases. CDR3 size: 15 residues. CDR1 and CDR2 (germline): SGHTA, FQGNSA. CDR3 sequence reads: CASSKQGAGNQPQHF. The CDR3 DNA reads as TGTGCCAGCAGCAAGCAGGGGGCGGGCAATCAGCCCCAGCATTTT.

This rearrangement joins TRBV29-1 to TRBJ2-1; 10 nucleotides align to TRBD1. CDR1 and CDR2 from the germline V gene are SQVTM and ANQGSEA. The junction had 6 bases not matched to a gene; V was cut back by 1 base and J by 6 bases. This CDR3 has 15 residues. Here the CDR3 DNA reads TGCAGCGTTGAAGGAACGACAGGGGGCCCCAATGAGCAGTTCTTC. Protein sequence: CSVEGTTGGPNEQFF.

The gene calls are TRBV30 and TRBJ1-2; tentative D call: TRBD1 (5 bases). Trimming left V 0 bases short and J 5 bases short, with 16 bases between. The CDR3 extends over 15 amino acids. Germline CDR1 is GTSNPN and CDR2 is SVGIG (reference sequence). The CDR3 region has the DNA TGTGCCTGGAGTGTAACGGGCAGGGTTGGTTATGGCTACACCTTC. The encoded protein is CAWSVTGRVGYGYTF.

In this sample, this clone turned up a few times. The rearrangement links TRBV12-5 to TRBJ1-4; a possible D gene is TRBD1 (5 bases). Germline V lookup: CDR1 LGHNT, CDR2 FRNRAP. The V end lost 5 bases, the J end lost 7 bases, and 20 bases lay between the germline ends. The CDR3 spans 16 residues. CDR3 sequence: CASGLRQGRTAEKLFF. Here the CDR3 DNA reads TGTGCTAGTGGTCTGCGCCAGGGAAGGACGGCTGAAAAACTGTTTTTT.

The chain couples TRBV13 to TRBJ2-7; D perhaps matches TRBD2 (5 bases). Germline-derived CDR1 and CDR2 are PRHDT and FYEKMQ (reference sequence). The length of the CDR3 is 13 residues. Trimming pared 1 base from V and 1 base from J, leaving 5 bases between. CDR3: CASSLAGSYEQYF. Written as DNA, the CDR3 is TGTGCCAGCAGCTTAGCGGGGTCCTACGAGCAGTACTTC.

As to this clone: The identical CDR3 is also encoded by other nucleotide sequences in the sample. V and J are TRBV30 and TRBJ1-1; D unresolved. The V end was cut by 0 bases, the J end by 2 bases, with 7 bases between. Looked up from germline, CDR1 is GTSNPN and CDR2 is SVGIG (reference sequence). This CDR3 region has 13 residues. In DNA form, the CDR3 reads TGTGCCTGGAGTGTAACCGCTAACACTGAAGCTTTCTTT. This sequence encodes CAWSVTANTEAFF.

CDR3 nucleotides: TGTGCCAGCAGCGTAGGACCCCAAGGCTACGAGCAGTACTTC. Its translation is CASSVGPQGYEQYF. The V call is TRBV9, the J call TRBJ2-7; no firm D call. The CDR3 is made up of 14 amino acids. Germline V gene sequence: CDR1 SGDLS, CDR2 YYNGEE. Trimming removed 0 bases from V and 3 bases from J, with 10 bases in between. Full variable domain (missing parts from reference TRBV9 and TRBJ2-7): DSGVTQTPKHLITATGQRVTLRCSPRSGDLSVYWYQQSLDQGLQFLIQYYNGEERAKGNILERFSAQQFPDLHSELNLSSLELGDSALYFCASSVGPQGYEQYFGPGTRLTVT.

The chain combines TRBV7-2 with TRBJ2-5, with TRBD2 identical over 9 bases. The CDR3 sequence is 17 residues long. Germline CDR1 is SGHTA and CDR2 is FQGNSA. Trimming cost V 1 base and J 3 bases; bases outside gene matches: 9. The CDR3 DNA reads TGTGCCAGCAGCTTAGTCCTCAACGCGGGGGGGAAAGAGACCCAGTACTTC. Protein sequence: CASSLVLNAGGKETQYF.